Presented here are 14 T cell receptor beta chains from one specimen sequenced in a study of beta chain features in type 1 diabetes. Investigators reverse transcribed all isolated RNA, so they sequenced expressed TCRB transcripts. Clones were read by immunoSEQ multiplex PCR, and TCRdb kept only the in-frame ones, dropping some. The table lists 400,000 to 600,000 clones, approximately 30% of them singletons. Sequencing was done on a sample of naive CD4+ T cells from blood. Receptors originate from a man aged 18 to 35 in good health.

This clone was counted between two and nine times. The V call is TRBV29-1, the J call TRBJ1-1, with a possible D match to TRBD1 (6 bases). Trimming left V 5 bases short and J 3 bases short, with 10 bases between. The CDR3 contains 12 residues. In germline, CDR1 is SQVTM, CDR2 ANQGSEA. The CDR3 bases are TGCAGCGTTCAGAAGGGGGACACTGAAGCTTTCTTT. It is translated as CSVQKGDTEAFF.

The V and J genes are TRBV28 and TRBJ2-7; D not certain. Germline V lookup: CDR1 MDHEN, CDR2 SYDVKM. There are 13 residues in the CDR3. The ends were cut back, 8 bases at V and 0 bases at J, with 11 bases in the middle. In DNA, the CDR3 is TGTGCCAGCCAAGCCCCAAGCTCCTACGAGCAGTACTTC. It translates to CASQAPSSYEQYF.

The J gene is TRBJ2-1, the V gene TRBV28, with D maybe TRBD2 (6 bases). The V end lost 5 bases, the J end lost 0 bases, and 11 bases lay between the germline ends. This CDR3 spans 15 amino acids. Germline V gene lookup returns CDR1 MDHEN and CDR2 SYDVKM. This CDR3 is CASSPAGSSYNEQFF. CDR3 DNA sequence: TGTGCCAGCAGTCCAGCGGGTAGCTCCTACAATGAGCAGTTCTTC.

The rearrangement joins TRBV7-2 to TRBJ2-7; D unresolved. Germline V gene lookup returns CDR1 SGHTA and CDR2 FQGNSA. V shed 5 bases and J shed 3 bases, with 5 bases lying between them. The CDR3 sequence is 11 residues long. The CDR3, as DNA: TGTGCCAGCAGCGATCACTACGAGCAGTACTTC. Its translation: CASSDHYEQYF. Looking up the rest from reference TRBV7-2 and TRBJ2-7 gives the full variable domain: GAGVSQSPSNKVTEKGKDVELRCDPISGHTALYWYRQSLGQGLEFLIYFQGNSAPDKSGLPSDRFSAERTGGSVSTLTIQRTQQEDSAVYLCASSDHYEQYFGPGTRLTVT.

This clone was counted between two and nine times. The genes are TRBV7-3 and TRBJ2-5, with 10 bases identical to TRBD2. CDR3 size: 19 residues. From germline, CDR1 is SGHTA and CDR2 FQGTGA. The V and J ends lost 5 bases and 1 base, in that order; junction bases with no gene match: 16. The CDR3 sequence: CASSPPPSGRGTSQETQYF. The CDR3, as DNA: TGTGCCAGCAGCCCGCCTCCTAGCGGGAGAGGAACCTCCCAAGAGACCCAGTACTTC.

This rearrangement joins TRBV30 to TRBJ2-5, with 8 bases matching TRBD1. This CDR3 is built from 15 residues. Germline CDR1 GTSNPN, CDR2 SVGIG (reference sequence). The V and J ends lost 4 bases and 5 bases, in that order; junction bases with no gene match: 12. CDR3 residues: CAWTQGTGPRETQYF. The CDR3, as DNA: TGTGCCTGGACCCAGGGGACAGGCCCCAGGGAGACCCAGTACTTC.

The chain recombines TRBV6-6 with TRBJ2-7; 10 bases are shared with TRBD2. The CDR3 loop spans 12 amino acids. Trimming took 9 bases from V and 7 from J; bases not matched to a gene: 6. The germline CDR1 and CDR2 sequences are MNHNY and SVGAGI (reference sequence). CDR3 residues: CASQAGGREQYF. CDR3 in DNA: TGTGCCAGTCAAGCGGGAGGGAGAGAGCAGTACTTC.

This clone occurred once. This chain joins TRBV30 and TRBJ1-1; D gene uncertain. This CDR3 is built from 12 residues. Germline-derived CDR1 and CDR2 are GTSNPN and SVGIG (reference sequence). Trimming cost V 2 bases and J 8 bases, with 12 bases left between them. The CDR3 DNA reads TGTGCCTGGAGTCCTACCCCTCTCGAAGCTTTCTTT. This sequence encodes CAWSPTPLEAFF.

This clone has more than one count but fewer than ten. The same CDR3 arises from other DNA sequences in this sample as well. The V call is TRBV7-9, the J call TRBJ2-6; D call uncertain. Per the germline V gene, CDR1 is SEHNR and CDR2 is FQNEAQ (reference sequence). There are 15 residues in the CDR3. Trimming pared 1 base from V and 2 bases from J, leaving 6 bases between. CDR3 nucleotide sequence: TGTGCCAGCAGCTTAGTGCTAGCTGGGGCCAACGTCCTGACTTTC. Its protein product is CASSLVLAGANVLTF.

The chain couples TRBV27 to TRBJ2-1, with D perhaps TRBD2 (6 bases). This CDR3 contains 13 residues. Trimming stripped 6 bases from V and 3 bases from J, with 9 bases between. Germline CDR1 reads MNHEY; CDR2 reads SMNVEV (reference sequence). The CDR3 protein is CASRRDFYNEQFF. CDR3 in DNA: TGTGCCAGCAGACGGGACTTCTACAATGAGCAGTTCTTC.

V usage is TRBV18 and J usage is TRBJ2-1, with 7 nucleotides matching TRBD2. The ends lost 2 bases at V and 10 bases at J; junction bases unmatched: 11. From germline, CDR1 is KGHSH and CDR2 LQKENI. The CDR3 spans 15 residues. CDR3: CASSPSSGRINEQFF. The CDR3 DNA follows: TGTGCCAGCTCACCATCTAGCGGCAGGATAAACGAGCAGTTCTTC.

The chain combines TRBV30 with TRBJ1-5; weak D call: TRBD1 (5 bases). Germline loops: CDR1 GTSNPN, CDR2 SVGIG (reference sequence). The CDR3 totals 16 residues. Trimming cost V 3 bases and J 2 bases, with 17 bases left between them. The CDR3 DNA is TGTGCCTGGAGCTCGGGGCAAACTGCTGGCAATCAGCCCCAGCATTTT. Protein product: CAWSSGQTAGNQPQHF.

This clone was seen a few times. The chain uses TRBV23-1 and TRBJ2-5, with D perhaps being TRBD1 or TRBD2 (5 bases each). TRBV23-1 is known as an ORF, though its function is uncertain. V lost 2 bases and J 0 bases, leaving 13 bases between the germline ends. The length of the CDR3 is 16 residues. The CDR3 DNA reads as TGCGCCAGCAGTCAAGACCGGGACCGCGACCAAGAGACCCAGTACTTC. Residues: CASSQDRDRDQETQYF.

V and J are TRBV13 and TRBJ1-5, with D possibly matching TRBD1 (5 bases). The ends were cut back, 3 bases at V and 0 bases at J, with 9 bases in the middle. This CDR3 is built from 15 residues. The germline CDR1 and CDR2 sequences are PRHDT and FYEKMQ (reference sequence). The chain's CDR3 is CASSLGEYSNQPQHF. The DNA of the CDR3 is TGTGCCAGCAGCTTGGGGGAGTATAGCAATCAGCCCCAGCATTTT.